This T cell receptor (beta chain) was identified in a study of OX40 agonist ivuxolimab in advanced cancers. Some clones are missing from TCRdb's copy, which holds only in-frame ones; the method was immunoSEQ multiplex PCR. The repertoire includes some 87,000 clones, around 91% of them detected once, and 1.5% to 2% sits in the top ten. Trimming took 0 bases from V and 6 from J, leaving 6 bases between them. CDR1 is SGHDT and CDR2 is YYEEEE in the germline V gene. There are 13 residues in the CDR3. The sequences come from CD4+ or CD8+ T cells sorted from blood, collected in a trial of the OX40 agonist ivuxolimab. The origin of this receptor is an adult with an advanced solid tumor such as melanoma, head and neck, liver or kidney cancer. The J gene is TRBJ2-2, the V gene TRBV5-6, with D uncertain. CDR3 sequence: CASSLGFPGELFF. CDR3 coding DNA: TGTGCCAGCAGCTTGGGATTCCCCGGGGAGCTGTTTTTT.